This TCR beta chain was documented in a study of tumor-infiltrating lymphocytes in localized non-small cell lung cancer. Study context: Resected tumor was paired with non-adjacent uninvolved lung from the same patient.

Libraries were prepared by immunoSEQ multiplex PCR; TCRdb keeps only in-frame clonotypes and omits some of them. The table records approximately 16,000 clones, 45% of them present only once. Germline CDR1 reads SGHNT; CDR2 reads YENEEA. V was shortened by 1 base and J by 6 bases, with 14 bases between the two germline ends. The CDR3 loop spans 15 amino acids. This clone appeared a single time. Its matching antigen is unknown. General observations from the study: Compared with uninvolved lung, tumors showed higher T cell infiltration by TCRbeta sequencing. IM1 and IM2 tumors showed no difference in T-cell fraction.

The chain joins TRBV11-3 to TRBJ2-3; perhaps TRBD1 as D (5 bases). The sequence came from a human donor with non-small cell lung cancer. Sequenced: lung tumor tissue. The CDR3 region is CASSLAVRVGDTQYF. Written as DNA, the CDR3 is TGTGCCAGCAGCTTAGCGGTCAGGGTCGGCGATACGCAGTATTTT.